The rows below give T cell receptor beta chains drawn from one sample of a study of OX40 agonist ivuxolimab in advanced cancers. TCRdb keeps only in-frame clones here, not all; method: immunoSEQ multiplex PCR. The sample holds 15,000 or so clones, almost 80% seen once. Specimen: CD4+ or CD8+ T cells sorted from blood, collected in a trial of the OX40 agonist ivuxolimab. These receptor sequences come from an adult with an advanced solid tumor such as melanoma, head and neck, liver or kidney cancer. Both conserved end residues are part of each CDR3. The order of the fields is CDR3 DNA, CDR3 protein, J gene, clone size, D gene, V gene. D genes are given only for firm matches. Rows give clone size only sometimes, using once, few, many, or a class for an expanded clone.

CDR3 DNA: TGTGCCAGCAGCCCATGGACAGGGGGGCGAGGCATTCAGTACTTC
CDR3 protein: CASSPWTGGRGIQYF
J gene: TRBJ2-4
clone size: once
D gene: TRBD1
V gene: TRBV7-2

CDR3 DNA: TGTGCCTGGAGTTCGGGGACCACCGGGGAGCTGTTTTTT
CDR3 protein: CAWSSGTTGELFF
J gene: TRBJ2-2
clone size: few
D gene: .
V gene: TRBV30

CDR3 DNA: TGTGCCAGCAGCCTAGCGGGAGGGCCCCACAATGAGCAGTTCTTC
CDR3 protein: CASSLAGGPHNEQFF
J gene: TRBJ2-1
clone size: .
D gene: TRBD2
V gene: TRBV7-3

CDR3 DNA: TGCGCCAGCAGCCCCGGACACCTCATGAACACTGAAGCTTTCTTT
CDR3 protein: CASSPGHLMNTEAFF
J gene: TRBJ1-1
clone size: many
D gene: .
V gene: TRBV4-1

CDR3 DNA: TGTGCCAGCAGCTCCGGACAGGGGAACACTGAAGCTTTCTTT
CDR3 protein: CASSSGQGNTEAFF
J gene: TRBJ1-1
clone size: .
D gene: TRBD1
V gene: TRBV7-9

CDR3 DNA: TGTGCCAGCAGGCCAATACAGTTTTTGGGGACCCAGTACTTC
CDR3 protein: CASRPIQFLGTQYF
J gene: TRBJ2-5
clone size: .
D gene: .
V gene: TRBV28

CDR3 DNA: TGCGCCAGCAGCCCGGGACTAGCTCGCGAGCAGTACTTC
CDR3 protein: CASSPGLAREQYF
J gene: TRBJ2-7
clone size: few
D gene: TRBD2
V gene: TRBV5-1

CDR3 DNA: TGTGCCAGCAGCCCCACTGGACTTTTGACAGATACGCAGTATTTT
CDR3 protein: CASSPTGLLTDTQYF
J gene: TRBJ2-3
clone size: once
D gene: .
V gene: TRBV6-5

CDR3 DNA: TGTGCGGGCGGCCCCACCGGGGAGCTGTTTTTT
CDR3 protein: CAGGPTGELFF
J gene: TRBJ2-2
clone size: .
D gene: .
V gene: TRBV6-6

CDR3 DNA: TGTGCCAGTAGTATGACTTACCCCGCGACCGGGGAGCTGTTTTTT
CDR3 protein: CASSMTYPATGELFF
J gene: TRBJ2-2
clone size: .
D gene: .
V gene: TRBV19

CDR3 DNA: TGCAGCGTAGGGGGACAGACGAATGAGCAGTTCTTC
CDR3 protein: CSVGGQTNEQFF
J gene: TRBJ2-1
clone size: few
D gene: TRBD1
V gene: TRBV29-1

CDR3 DNA: TGTGCCAGCAGCTTTATGGGGACTCCCTACAATGAGCAGTTCTTC
CDR3 protein: CASSFMGTPYNEQFF
J gene: TRBJ2-1
clone size: .
D gene: .
V gene: TRBV5-4

CDR3 DNA: TGTGCCAGCACCATGGGGGGCGGGGGCACAGATACGCAGTATTTT
CDR3 protein: CASTMGGGGTDTQYF
J gene: TRBJ2-3
clone size: few
D gene: .
V gene: TRBV9

CDR3 DNA: TGTGCCAGCAGCCAAGGCGGATCCTACGAGCAGTACTTC
CDR3 protein: CASSQGGSYEQYF
J gene: TRBJ2-7
clone size: .
D gene: .
V gene: TRBV4-2

CDR3 DNA: TGTGCCAGCAGCCTAATGACAGTTTCTGGGGCCAACGTCCTGACTTTC
CDR3 protein: CASSLMTVSGANVLTF
J gene: TRBJ2-6
clone size: .
D gene: .
V gene: TRBV27

CDR3 DNA: TGTGCCAGCAGTTTTCGGCCCGGGACTAGCGGATACAATGAGCAGTTCTTC
CDR3 protein: CASSFRPGTSGYNEQFF
J gene: TRBJ2-1
clone size: .
D gene: TRBD2
V gene: TRBV28

CDR3 DNA: TGTGCCAGCAGCTTAGGCCTAGGACTAGCGGCCTACAATGAGCAGTTCTTC
CDR3 protein: CASSLGLGLAAYNEQFF
J gene: TRBJ2-1
clone size: .
D gene: TRBD2
V gene: TRBV13

CDR3 DNA: TGCGCCAGCAGCCCGGACGGACGGTATGGCTACACCTTC
CDR3 protein: CASSPDGRYGYTF
J gene: TRBJ1-2
clone size: .
D gene: .
V gene: TRBV23-1

CDR3 DNA: TGTGCCAGCAGCGTATCCGGGACAGGACTCTCCTACGAGCAGTACTTC
CDR3 protein: CASSVSGTGLSYEQYF
J gene: TRBJ2-7
clone size: few
D gene: TRBD1
V gene: TRBV2

CDR3 DNA: TGTGCCAGCAGCTTAGCGGGACGGGGACTGTCAGGGGATATTAACTATGGCTACACCTTC
CDR3 protein: CASSLAGRGLSGDINYGYTF
J gene: TRBJ1-2
clone size: .
D gene: .
V gene: TRBV7-6

CDR3 DNA: TGCGCCAACAGCCCCCTCGGGTTAGCCATCACGGACGAGCAGTACTTC
CDR3 protein: CANSPLGLAITDEQYF
J gene: TRBJ2-7
clone size: .
D gene: .
V gene: TRBV5-1

CDR3 DNA: TGTGCCGTCCAGAACCTCTATGGCTACACCTTC
CDR3 protein: CAVQNLYGYTF
J gene: TRBJ1-2
clone size: .
D gene: .
V gene: TRBV6-5

CDR3 DNA: TGTGCCAGCACCGAGGATGGGGGGCCCTACGAGCAGTACTTC
CDR3 protein: CASTEDGGPYEQYF
J gene: TRBJ2-7
clone size: many
D gene: .
V gene: TRBV25-1

CDR3 DNA: TGTGCCAGCAGTGGGACTAGCGGGAGTATCGAAAGGGAGACCCAGTACTTC
CDR3 protein: CASSGTSGSIERETQYF
J gene: TRBJ2-5
clone size: .
D gene: TRBD2
V gene: TRBV6-1

CDR3 DNA: TGCGCCAGCAGCTTGGGGGAGAATTCACCCCTCCACTTT
CDR3 protein: CASSLGENSPLHF
J gene: TRBJ1-6
clone size: .
D gene: .
V gene: TRBV5-1

CDR3 DNA: TGTGCCAGCAGCTCAGAACCGGGACTAGCGGGAGGCAACCAAGAGACCCAGTACTTC
CDR3 protein: CASSSEPGLAGGNQETQYF
J gene: TRBJ2-5
clone size: .
D gene: TRBD2
V gene: TRBV7-9

CDR3 DNA: TGTGCCAGCAGAGCAGGGATTACGAACTATGGCTACACCTTC
CDR3 protein: CASRAGITNYGYTF
J gene: TRBJ1-2
clone size: .
D gene: .
V gene: TRBV27

CDR3 DNA: TGTGCCAGCAGCTTAGGAGGGCCCTACGAGCAGTACTTC
CDR3 protein: CASSLGGPYEQYF
J gene: TRBJ2-7
clone size: .
D gene: .
V gene: TRBV2

CDR3 DNA: TGTGCCAGCAGAACCGGGAGAGACGAGGCCGGGGAGCTGTTTTTT
CDR3 protein: CASRTGRDEAGELFF
J gene: TRBJ2-2
clone size: .
D gene: .
V gene: TRBV4-2

CDR3 DNA: TGCGCCAGCAGCCAAGGACAGGGGAACACTGAAGCTTTCTTT
CDR3 protein: CASSQGQGNTEAFF
J gene: TRBJ1-1
clone size: .
D gene: TRBD1
V gene: TRBV4-1

CDR3 DNA: TGTGCCAGCAGCCCACCCTACAATGAGCAGTTCTTC
CDR3 protein: CASSPPYNEQFF
J gene: TRBJ2-1
clone size: .
D gene: .
V gene: TRBV2

CDR3 DNA: TGCGCCAGCAGCCAAAGGCCGCAGGGGACCACCTACGAGCAGTACTTC
CDR3 protein: CASSQRPQGTTYEQYF
J gene: TRBJ2-7
clone size: .
D gene: .
V gene: TRBV4-1

CDR3 DNA: TGTGCCTGGAGTGTACAGGGGAACACTGAAGCTTTCTTT
CDR3 protein: CAWSVQGNTEAFF
J gene: TRBJ1-1
clone size: few
D gene: .
V gene: TRBV30

CDR3 DNA: TGTGCCAGCAGTTACTCGTCCAGTCTTAATCAGCCCCAGCATTTT
CDR3 protein: CASSYSSSLNQPQHF
J gene: TRBJ1-5
clone size: .
D gene: .
V gene: TRBV6-6

CDR3 DNA: TGTGCCAGCAACAGCCAGAACGGGAGAGGTCGCGAGCAGTACTTC
CDR3 protein: CASNSQNGRGREQYF
J gene: TRBJ2-7
clone size: .
D gene: .
V gene: TRBV13

CDR3 DNA: TGCGCCAGCAGCCAAGAATCTAGCGGAGCCTACGAGCAGTACTTC
CDR3 protein: CASSQESSGAYEQYF
J gene: TRBJ2-7
clone size: .
D gene: TRBD2
V gene: TRBV23-1

CDR3 DNA: TGTGCCAGTAGTGAACGTAGCGGAAACACCGGGGAGCTGTTTTTT
CDR3 protein: CASSERSGNTGELFF
J gene: TRBJ2-2
clone size: few
D gene: .
V gene: TRBV6-4

CDR3 DNA: TGTGCCAGCAGTCAGGGTGTGACTCACTACGAGCAGTACTTC
CDR3 protein: CASSQGVTHYEQYF
J gene: TRBJ2-7
clone size: .
D gene: .
V gene: TRBV5-4

CDR3 DNA: TGTGCCACCAGCAGGGTCTTAGGAGGAGATACGCAGTATTTT
CDR3 protein: CATSRVLGGDTQYF
J gene: TRBJ2-3
clone size: .
D gene: .
V gene: TRBV15

CDR3 DNA: TGCAGCGCCGGACAGGGGCTTGAAGCTTTCTTT
CDR3 protein: CSAGQGLEAFF
J gene: TRBJ1-1
clone size: .
D gene: TRBD1
V gene: TRBV29-1

CDR3 DNA: TGTGCCAGCAGCGAGGGACTAGCGGGAGCGGGCGAGACCCAGTACTTC
CDR3 protein: CASSEGLAGAGETQYF
J gene: TRBJ2-5
clone size: medium-sized
D gene: TRBD2
V gene: TRBV9

CDR3 DNA: TGCGCCAGCAGCCACAGGGATACCTACGAGCAGTACTTC
CDR3 protein: CASSHRDTYEQYF
J gene: TRBJ2-7
clone size: .
D gene: .
V gene: TRBV4-1

CDR3 DNA: TGCGCCAGCCGGGGCTTCGAAAACACCGGGGAGCTGTTTTTT
CDR3 protein: CASRGFENTGELFF
J gene: TRBJ2-2
clone size: .
D gene: .
V gene: TRBV5-1

CDR3 DNA: TGTGCCAGCAGCTCCCCGGTCGGGGACACAACCTACGAGCAGTACTTC
CDR3 protein: CASSSPVGDTTYEQYF
J gene: TRBJ2-7
clone size: .
D gene: .
V gene: TRBV7-9

CDR3 DNA: TGTGCCAGCAGTTCTTGGACTAGCGGAGATTACAATGAGCAGTTCTTC
CDR3 protein: CASSSWTSGDYNEQFF
J gene: TRBJ2-1
clone size: few
D gene: TRBD2
V gene: TRBV27

CDR3 DNA: TGTGCCTGGAGTGTAGACTATTACACAGATACGCAGTATTTT
CDR3 protein: CAWSVDYYTDTQYF
J gene: TRBJ2-3
clone size: .
D gene: .
V gene: TRBV30

CDR3 DNA: TGTGCCAGCTCTGGGGCGTCTAGCACAGATACGCAGTATTTT
CDR3 protein: CASSGASSTDTQYF
J gene: TRBJ2-3
clone size: .
D gene: .
V gene: TRBV6-6

CDR3 DNA: TGTGCCAGCAGCTTAGACCGGACTAGCGCCAGAAATGAGCAGTTCTTC
CDR3 protein: CASSLDRTSARNEQFF
J gene: TRBJ2-1
clone size: .
D gene: TRBD2
V gene: TRBV7-2

CDR3 DNA: TGTGCCAGCAGCTTAGGCCTAGATGGGGAGACCCAGTACTTC
CDR3 protein: CASSLGLDGETQYF
J gene: TRBJ2-5
clone size: .
D gene: .
V gene: TRBV11-2

CDR3 DNA: TGTGCCAGCAGTGACTCTAGCACCGGGGAGCTGTTTTTT
CDR3 protein: CASSDSSTGELFF
J gene: TRBJ2-2
clone size: .
D gene: .
V gene: TRBV6-4

CDR3 DNA: TGTGCCAGCAGCTTAGCGCGGGGCGGGAGGATCTGGGGCACAGATACGCAGTATTTT
CDR3 protein: CASSLARGGRIWGTDTQYF
J gene: TRBJ2-3
clone size: .
D gene: TRBD2
V gene: TRBV7-6

CDR3 DNA: TGTGCCAGCAGCCCGACTAGCGGGCCCCTGGAGACCCAGTACTTC
CDR3 protein: CASSPTSGPLETQYF
J gene: TRBJ2-5
clone size: .
D gene: TRBD2
V gene: TRBV7-8

CDR3 DNA: TGTGCCAGCAGCGTAGAAGGAGGGAGCACAGATACGCAGTATTTT
CDR3 protein: CASSVEGGSTDTQYF
J gene: TRBJ2-3
clone size: .
D gene: .
V gene: TRBV9

CDR3 DNA: TGTGCCAGCAGCCTCCCGGGACAAAGAGGAACTGAAGCTTTCTTT
CDR3 protein: CASSLPGQRGTEAFF
J gene: TRBJ1-1
clone size: few
D gene: .
V gene: TRBV28

CDR3 DNA: TGTGCCAGCAGAGTTAGCTACGAGCAGTACTTC
CDR3 protein: CASRVSYEQYF
J gene: TRBJ2-7
clone size: .
D gene: .
V gene: TRBV27

CDR3 DNA: TGTGCCAGCAGCGTCCTGACAGGGGACAATGAGCAGTTCTTC
CDR3 protein: CASSVLTGDNEQFF
J gene: TRBJ2-1
clone size: few
D gene: TRBD1
V gene: TRBV9

CDR3 DNA: TGTGCCAGCAGCTTTTTCCAAGGGGCCTACGAGCAGTACTTC
CDR3 protein: CASSFFQGAYEQYF
J gene: TRBJ2-7
clone size: .
D gene: .
V gene: TRBV7-2

CDR3 DNA: TGTGCCAGCAAGTTTGGGGAGGCGGGTGATGAGCAGTTCTTC
CDR3 protein: CASKFGEAGDEQFF
J gene: TRBJ2-1
clone size: .
D gene: .
V gene: TRBV28

CDR3 DNA: TGTGCCAGCAGCCATGGGACTAGCGGGAGAAGCTTAAACGAGCAGTACTTC
CDR3 protein: CASSHGTSGRSLNEQYF
J gene: TRBJ2-7
clone size: .
D gene: TRBD2
V gene: TRBV4-2